This T cell receptor (beta chain) was sequenced for a study of blood T cell repertoires in COVID-19. Whole-study context: In each case, the material was cDNA or gDNA derived from T cells, B-cell-depleted T cells, or PBMCs.

How the authors handled the data: Reference gene primer amplification gave estimated nucleated cell counts. Here immunoSEQ multiplex PCR was the method, and the copy in TCRdb shows in-frame clones only, minus some. The D gene and trimming were derived from the DNA, and the V and J assignments and clone size from that table. The profile shows 100,000 to 150,000 clones, 65% to 80% of them singletons. Trimming took off 0 bases at V and 7 bases at J, with 19 bases between the two ends. The CDR3 length is 17 residues. Germline lookup yields CDR1 SGHRS and CDR2 YFSETQ. This TCR derives from a man aged 50-60 years with acute or convalescent COVID-19. The chain joins TRBV5-1 to TRBJ1-4, with D perhaps TRBD1 (6 bases). The sample consisted of peripheral blood. The CDR3 protein is CASSLGYVGARSEKLFF. The CDR3 DNA reads as TGCGCCAGCAGCTTGGGTTACGTGGGGGCGCGGAGTGAAAAACTGTTTTTT.